This T cell receptor (beta chain) was sequenced for a study of Ad26.COV2.S vaccination and SARS-CoV-2 variants. Study background: The trial was COV1001 and the donor's arm was Ad26.COV2.S. By the intramuscular route, Ad26.COV2.S was given once, or twice 56 days apart.

V shed 7 bases and J shed 1 base, with 7 bases lying between them. CDR3 length: 12 residues. CDR1 and CDR2 (germline): MNHEY, SVGAGI. Treatment meaning: about 20 received Ad26.COV2.S at low or high dose, single or two shots; several received placebo; per-sample allocation not given. Day 63 after the first vaccine or placebo injection was the time point for sampling. The data were produced by immunoSEQ multiplex PCR, yet TCRdb's version contains in-frame clones alone and is incomplete. This sample has around 450,000 clones; approximately 90% occur once, and the top ten carry less than 4.5%. The sequence was collected from a person aged 18-60 years who received the Ad26.COV2.S COVID-19 vaccine or a placebo. V usage is TRBV6-5 and J usage is TRBJ2-5; possible D gene TRBD1, 5 bases. The sequencing used peripheral blood, collected in a trial of Ad26.COV2.S vaccine versus placebo. The CDR3 region has the DNA TGTGCCAGCACAGGGCCCCAAGAGACCCAGTACTTC. Its translation: CASTGPQETQYF.